These T cell receptor beta chains were read from a single sample in a study of shared clonotypes between healthy human individuals. Libraries were prepared by immunoSEQ multiplex PCR; TCRdb keeps only in-frame clonotypes and omits some of them. The sample includes around 1.9 million clones, around 93% of them seen just once. What was sequenced was naive CD8+ T cells from PBMCs. The receptor source for this set is a man aged 18-30 years in good health. Some clones in this sample may be carry-over from other donors' samples. Each CDR3 is given with its conserved first and last residue. D genes are given only for firm matches. Size tells how often a clone was seen (once, few, many) or the class of an expanded clone, and some rows leave it out.

d_call j_call clone_size v_call cdr3_length cdr3_aa cdr3_nt
. TRBJ2-7 . TRBV29-1 12 CSGGLSPYEQYF TGCAGCGGGGGATTATCTCCCTACGAGCAGTACTTC
. TRBJ2-2 . TRBV5-6 13 CASSLGAAGELFF TGTGCCAGCAGCTTGGGGGCAGCCGGGGAGCTGTTTTTT
TRBD1 TRBJ1-5 . TRBV4-1 13 CASSPDRGQPQHF TGCGCCAGCAGCCCGGACAGGGGTCAGCCCCAGCATTTT
. TRBJ2-3 . TRBV2 15 CASSPISAGGDTQYF TGTGCCAGCAGCCCCATATCGGCCGGAGGAGATACGCAGTATTTT
TRBD2 TRBJ2-3 . TRBV9 15 CASSVGGGSTDTQYF TGTGCCAGCAGCGTGGGCGGGGGGAGCACAGATACGCAGTATTTT
. TRBJ2-7 . TRBV15 14 CATSPRSGTYEQYF TGTGCCACCAGTCCCAGATCCGGGACCTACGAGCAGTACTTC
. TRBJ1-5 . TRBV19 18 CASSTPSTGVRGNQPQHF TGTGCCAGTAGTACCCCTTCCACAGGCGTCCGCGGCAATCAGCCCCAGCATTTT
TRBD2 TRBJ2-3 . TRBV27 16 CATLTIAGGDTDTQYF TGTGCCACCTTAACAATAGCGGGAGGGGATACAGATACGCAGTATTTT
. TRBJ1-2 . TRBV2 15 CASSDLPRAHLGYTF TGTGCCAGCAGTGATTTACCCAGGGCTCATCTTGGCTACACCTTC
TRBD1 TRBJ2-5 . TRBV10-1 15 CASSEGTGGMETQYF TGCGCCAGCAGTGAAGGGACAGGGGGTATGGAGACCCAGTACTTC
TRBD2 TRBJ2-1 . TRBV27 15 CASSLAGGPRDEQFF TGTGCCAGCAGTTTAGCGGGAGGGCCGCGGGATGAGCAGTTCTTC
. TRBJ1-5 . TRBV21-1 18 CASSKIRQVVRENQPQHF TGTGCCAGCAGCAAAATCCGACAGGTGGTAAGGGAGAATCAGCCCCAGCATTTT
TRBD2 TRBJ2-1 . TRBV5-6 16 CASSNPGTSVNNEQFF TGTGCCAGCAGCAACCCCGGGACTAGCGTAAACAATGAGCAGTTCTTC
. TRBJ1-1 . TRBV13 16 CASSYRDRRLDTEAFF TGTGCCAGCAGCTACCGGGATAGGAGGCTTGACACTGAAGCTTTCTTT
. TRBJ2-7 . TRBV5-1 14 CASSLAGATYEQYF TGCGCCAGCAGCTTGGCAGGCGCGACCTACGAGCAGTACTTC
. TRBJ1-1 . TRBV19 14 CASSSRLVNTEAFF TGTGCCAGTAGCAGTAGATTGGTGAACACTGAAGCTTTCTTT
TRBD1 TRBJ1-2 . TRBV27 14 CASSLTGASYGYTF TGTGCCAGCAGTTTAACAGGGGCCTCCTATGGCTACACCTTC
TRBD2 TRBJ2-2 . TRBV4-2 16 CASSLPVAGVTGELFF TGTGCCAGCAGCCTCCCTGTAGCGGGAGTGACCGGGGAGCTGTTTTTT
. TRBJ1-1 . TRBV7-2 13 CASSLLPGSSAFF TGTGCCAGCAGCTTGTTGCCCGGGAGCAGTGCTTTCTTT
TRBD2 TRBJ2-7 once TRBV5-6 15 CASSWGGLAGDEQYF TGTGCCAGCAGCTGGGGAGGACTAGCGGGAGACGAGCAGTACTTC
TRBD1 TRBJ1-5 . TRBV4-2 16 CASSQHRGYSNQPQHF TGTGCCAGCAGCCAACACAGGGGGTATAGCAATCAGCCCCAGCATTTT
. TRBJ1-2 . TRBV7-3 14 CASSPGLAGYGYTF TGTGCCAGCAGCCCCGGGTTAGCAGGCTATGGCTACACCTTC
. TRBJ1-5 few TRBV7-9 13 CASSITIGQPQHF TGTGCCAGCAGTATCACCATCGGTCAGCCCCAGCATTTT
TRBD1 TRBJ2-7 . TRBV4-1 13 CASSRQGSYEQYF TGCGCCAGCAGCAGACAGGGCTCCTACGAGCAGTACTTC
. TRBJ2-1 . TRBV7-6 12 CASSLISNEQFF TGTGCCAGCAGCTTGATCAGCAATGAGCAGTTCTTC
TRBD2 TRBJ2-1 . TRBV11-3 16 CASSLTGTSYKNEQFF TGTGCCAGCAGCCTCACCGGGACTAGTTATAAGAATGAGCAGTTCTTC
TRBD2 TRBJ2-7 . TRBV2 13 CASRLAGDYEQYF TGTGCCAGCAGGCTAGCGGGAGACTACGAGCAGTACTTC
. TRBJ2-1 once TRBV28 11 CASSGLNEQFF TGTGCCAGCAGTGGACTCAATGAGCAGTTCTTC
. TRBJ1-2 . TRBV9 18 CASSVATGPRGGQDGYTF TGTGCCAGCAGCGTAGCAACCGGGCCCCGAGGCGGTCAGGATGGCTACACCTTC
TRBD2 TRBJ2-7 . TRBV5-5 16 CASSSPATSANYEQYF TGTGCCAGCAGCTCCCCGGCGACTAGCGCAAACTACGAGCAGTACTTC
TRBD1 TRBJ1-2 . TRBV27 18 CASSLYGTGGLGWDGYTF TGTGCCAGCAGTTTATACGGGACAGGGGGCCTAGGGTGGGATGGCTACACCTTC
TRBD1 TRBJ1-1 . TRBV6-4 13 CASSEGRGTEAFF TGTGCCAGCAGTGAGGGCAGGGGGACTGAAGCTTTCTTT
TRBD1 TRBJ1-4 . TRBV19 19 CASTEPRDRVPATNEKLFF TGTGCCAGTACCGAGCCCCGGGACAGGGTGCCTGCAACTAATGAAAAACTGTTTTTT
TRBD2 TRBJ2-1 . TRBV28 16 CASTLAGAGSYNEQFF TGTGCCAGCACGTTAGCGGGAGCGGGATCCTACAATGAGCAGTTCTTC
. TRBJ2-7 . TRBV5-1 15 CASSLEPHSSYEQYF TGCGCCAGCAGCCTCGAGCCTCATTCCTCCTACGAGCAGTACTTC
. TRBJ2-3 . TRBV4-1 17 CASSQERASRSTDTQYF TGCGCCAGCAGCCAAGAAAGGGCTAGCCGAAGCACAGATACGCAGTATTTT
. TRBJ2-7 once TRBV6-5 15 CASSYSGGETYEQYF TGTGCCAGCAGTTACTCGGGTGGAGAAACGTACGAGCAGTACTTC
. TRBJ2-5 . TRBV6-6 16 CASSYWGLVGGGTQYF TGTGCCAGCAGTTACTGGGGACTTGTAGGGGGGGGGACCCAGTACTTC
. TRBJ2-7 . TRBV30 13 CAWSLGRNYEQYF TGTGCCTGGAGCCTGGGACGGAACTACGAGCAGTACTTC
. TRBJ1-3 . TRBV9 15 CASSPHAASETTIYF TGTGCCAGCAGCCCCCACGCAGCCTCGGAAACAACCATATATTTT
TRBD2 TRBJ2-3 . TRBV4-3 17 CASSQNRGGPNTDTQYF TGCGCCAGCAGCCAAAACCGCGGGGGTCCGAACACAGATACGCAGTATTTT
. TRBJ2-7 . TRBV14 13 CASSRSENYEQYF TGTGCCAGCAGCCGCAGTGAGAACTACGAGCAGTACTTC
TRBD1 TRBJ2-7 . TRBV5-1 15 CASSPGDRAAVGQYF TGCGCCAGCAGCCCGGGGGACAGGGCTGCCGTAGGGCAGTACTTC
. TRBJ2-2 . TRBV4-3 17 CASSQDIVGGEAGELFF TGCGCCAGCAGCCAAGATATAGTTGGAGGAGAAGCCGGGGAGCTGTTTTTT
. TRBJ2-5 . TRBV4-2 15 CASSQGAGRQETQYF TGTGCCAGCAGCCAAGGGGCTGGCAGACAAGAGACCCAGTACTTC
. TRBJ2-1 . TRBV2 12 CASSGRHNEQFF TGTGCCAGCAGTGGTCGACACAATGAGCAGTTCTTC
TRBD1 TRBJ2-3 . TRBV19 17 CASSIDWDRGDTDTQYF TGTGCCAGTAGTATAGATTGGGACAGGGGGGACACAGATACGCAGTATTTT
TRBD1 TRBJ2-2 . TRBV28 14 CATTGTGGSGELFF TGTGCCACCACCGGGACAGGGGGCTCCGGGGAGCTGTTTTTT
TRBD2 TRBJ2-7 . TRBV5-1 16 CASSLEPGTSGYEQYF TGCGCCAGCAGCTTGGAGCCCGGGACTAGCGGTTACGAGCAGTACTTC
TRBD1 TRBJ1-2 . TRBV9 16 CASSGRLDRAGDGYTF TGTGCCAGCAGCGGGAGACTGGACAGGGCGGGGGATGGCTACACCTTC
. TRBJ1-1 . TRBV19 14 CASSIRGPNTEAFF TGTGCCAGTAGTATACGAGGCCCGAACACTGAAGCTTTCTTT
. TRBJ2-2 once TRBV20-1 11 CSALHGGELFF TGCAGTGCTCTTCACGGGGGGGAGCTGTTTTTT
. TRBJ1-1 . TRBV27 14 CASSSKAGGTEAFF TGTGCCAGCAGCTCTAAGGCGGGGGGCACTGAAGCTTTCTTT
. TRBJ2-1 . TRBV30 13 CAWSSALYNEQFF TGTGCCTGGAGTTCCGCTCTATACAATGAGCAGTTCTTC
. TRBJ2-7 . TRBV9 14 CASSPRDRPYEQYF TGTGCCAGCAGCCCTAGGGACCGCCCCTACGAGCAGTACTTC
TRBD2 TRBJ2-5 . TRBV5-1 15 CASGKTSKFRETQYF TGCGCCAGCGGGAAGACTAGCAAGTTCAGGGAGACCCAGTACTTC
TRBD1 TRBJ2-7 . TRBV7-9 14 CASSLRDRDYEQYF TGTGCCAGCAGCCTCCGGGACAGGGACTACGAGCAGTACTTC
. TRBJ2-7 . TRBV7-9 12 CASSLSRDEQYF TGTGCCAGCAGCTTAAGCAGGGACGAGCAGTACTTC
. TRBJ2-7 . TRBV7-9 13 CASSYGTPYEQYF TGTGCCAGCAGCTACGGGACACCCTACGAGCAGTACTTC
. TRBJ2-6 . TRBV4-1 15 CASSHRQSGANVLTF TGCGCCAGCAGCCACCGACAGTCTGGGGCCAACGTCCTGACTTTC